This passage covers 20 T cell receptor beta chains from one sample sequenced in a study of T cell changes during pregnancy in multiple sclerosis. The repertoire was sequenced with immunoSEQ multiplex PCR; TCRdb's copy has only in-frame clones and lacks some. The table includes roughly 72,000 clones, roughly nine tenths detected once. Sequences were derived from peripheral blood, sampled in the first trimester of pregnancy. The receptors were sampled from a female donor in good health, enrolled as a control in a pregnancy study.

The gene calls are TRBV6-5 and TRBJ2-7; 8 nucleotides agree with TRBD2. The ends lost 4 bases at V and 4 bases at J; junction bases unmatched: 3. The CDR3 contains 13 residues. In germline, CDR1 is MNHEY, CDR2 SVGAGI. Written as DNA, the CDR3 is TGTGCCAGCAGTTCTGCTAGCGGGTACGAGCAGTACTTC. Protein sequence: CASSSASGYEQYF.

This clone was counted only a few times. The chain is built from TRBV29-1 and TRBJ2-3, with D unclear. The germline V gene encodes CDR1 SQVTM and CDR2 ANQGSEA. The V and J ends lost 6 bases and 1 base respectively, with 2 bases between them. This CDR3 has 10 amino acids. CDR3 sequence (DNA): TGCAGCGTCGGCACAGATACGCAGTATTTT. Its translation: CSVGTDTQYF.

The V call is TRBV6-1, the J call TRBJ2-1; a weak D match, TRBD2 (6 bases). Between the trimmed V and J ends, which lost 2 bases and 0 bases, there was a span of 8 bases. This CDR3 spans 15 amino acids. CDR1 is MNHNS and CDR2 is SASEGT in the germline V gene. The CDR3 loop reads CASSEKAGSYNEQFF. The CDR3 nucleotides are TGTGCCAGCAGTGAAAAAGCGGGCTCCTACAATGAGCAGTTCTTC.

The chain recombines TRBV5-5 with TRBJ2-7; 8 nucleotides align to TRBD2. Per germline, CDR1 SGHKS and CDR2 YYEKEE (reference sequence). The CDR3 length is 15 residues. V was pared by 2 bases and J by 2 bases, with 6 bases of the junction left unmatched. In nucleotides, the CDR3 is TGTGCCAGCAGCTTTATCGGGAGGGGCACCTACGAGCAGTACTTC. Translation: CASSFIGRGTYEQYF.

The chain has TRBV10-2 and TRBJ1-5; D is unclear. CDR1 is WSHSY and CDR2 is SAAADI in the germline V gene. Trimming took off 10 bases at V and 3 bases at J, with 19 bases between the two ends. This CDR3 contains 15 residues. CDR3 nucleotides: TGCGCCACCAGAGGTAGTGGCGGAGACAATCAGCCCCAGCATTTT. Encoded protein: CATRGSGGDNQPQHF.

In DNA, the CDR3 is TGTGCCAGCAGCTTAGTTCTCCTCTGGCCGCAGTTCTTC. It is translated as CASSLVLLWPQFF. This chain links TRBV7-7 with TRBJ2-1; D not certain. Germline CDR1 SSHAT, CDR2 FNYEAQ (reference sequence). The V end lost 1 base, the J end lost 12 bases, and 13 bases lay between the germline ends. The CDR3 spans 13 residues. Looking up the rest from reference TRBV7-7 and TRBJ2-1 gives the full variable domain: GAGVSQSPRYKVTKRGQDVTLRCDPISSHATLYWYQQALGQGPEFLTYFNYEAQPDKSGLPSDRFSAERPEGSISTLTIQRTEQRDSAMYRCASSLVLLWPQFFGPGTRLTVL.

This chain links TRBV30 with TRBJ1-5, with D hard to call. V dropped 0 bases and J dropped 2 bases, with 11 bases sitting between them. This CDR3 region has 15 residues. CDR1 and CDR2 (germline): GTSNPN, SVGIG (reference sequence). The CDR3 sequence: CAWSVRGSGNQPQHF. CDR3 bases: TGTGCCTGGAGTGTAAGAGGTTCGGGCAATCAGCCCCAGCATTTT.

To note about this clone: One end of the junction fails to match germline, which may point to a read error. The chain combines TRBV7-7 with TRBJ2-3; TRBD1 matches 8 bases. Germline V gene data show CDR1 as SSHAT and CDR2 as FNYEAQ (reference sequence). The CDR3 totals 15 residues. The CDR3 nucleotides are TGTGCTAGCAGCCCCCGGGACAGGAGGACAGATACGCAGTATTTT. Translation gives CASSPRDRRTDTQYF.

The rearrangement links TRBV5-1 to TRBJ1-5; D not resolved. Trimming shortened V by 1 base and J by 6 bases, and 8 bases separated the two germline ends. The CDR3 runs to 13 residues. The germline V gene has CDR1 SGHRS and CDR2 YFSETQ. CDR3 nucleotides: TGCGCCAGCAGCTTGAATTCGGGTCAGCCCCAGCATTTT. Its translation: CASSLNSGQPQHF.

V is TRBV5-1 and J is TRBJ1-6; D is ambiguous. Germline V CDR1 and CDR2: SGHRS, YFSETQ. V was trimmed by 0 bases and J by 7 bases, leaving 5 bases between them. The CDR3 consists of 13 residues. In DNA form, the CDR3 reads TGCGCCAGCAGCTTGGCGGGGAATTCACCCCTCCACTTT. Protein: CASSLAGNSPLHF.

The chain links TRBV6-5 to TRBJ1-1; no clear D gene. Germline lookup yields CDR1 MNHEY and CDR2 SVGAGI. CDR3 length equals 15 residues. Between the trimmed V and J ends, which lost 0 bases and 1 base, there was a span of 9 bases. The DNA of the CDR3 is TGTGCCAGCAGTTACTCGAGGGTGGGGAACACTGAAGCTTTCTTT. Encoded protein: CASSYSRVGNTEAFF.

The genes are TRBV10-3 and TRBJ1-2; D not resolved. Trimming took 7 bases from V and 6 from J, leaving 15 bases between them. This CDR3 is 13 amino acids long. Germline V lookup: CDR1 ENHRY, CDR2 SYGVKD. In DNA, the CDR3 is TGTGCCATCACCCCTGACATGGTCGATGGCTACACCTTC. Residues: CAITPDMVDGYTF.

Here the CDR3 DNA reads TGTGCCATCAGTGAGGTGGGAGGTGTAGAAGAGACCCAGTACTTC. The encoded protein is CAISEVGGVEETQYF. The chain uses TRBV10-3 and TRBJ2-5; D may be TRBD2 (6 bases). Germline V gives CDR1 ENHRY, CDR2 SYGVKD. V was cut by 2 bases and J by 3 bases, with 13 bases left in between. The CDR3 is 15 amino acids.

This chain uses TRBV19 with TRBJ1-5; 11 bases agree with TRBD1. This CDR3 is 18 amino acids long. Per germline, CDR1 LNHDA and CDR2 SQIVND (reference sequence). The junction had 7 bases not matched to a gene; V was cut back by 0 bases and J by 3 bases. CDR3 coding DNA: TGTGCCAGTAGTATAGATCCCAGGACAGGGGGCCTCAATCAGCCCCAGCATTTT. Translation gives CASSIDPRTGGLNQPQHF. The complete variable domain, with remaining parts taken from reference TRBV19 and TRBJ1-5, reads DGGITQSPKYLFRKEGQNVTLSCEQNLNHDAMYWYRQDPGQGLRLIYYSQIVNDFQKGDIAEGYSVSREKKESFPLTVTSAQKNPTAFYLCASSIDPRTGGLNQPQHFGDGTRLSIL.

The chain has TRBV19 and TRBJ1-5, with unresolved D. Deletions cut 11 bases from V and 9 bases from J, with 20 bases between. This CDR3 has 13 amino acids. The germline V gene has CDR1 LNHDA and CDR2 SQIVND (reference sequence). The CDR3 DNA reads as TGTGCCGCGGTGGAAGGAAGGAAGAGGCCCCAGCATTTT. Amino acid sequence: CAAVEGRKRPQHF.

This clone was observed once. The chain combines TRBV4-3 with TRBJ2-3; D may be TRBD2 (6 bases). V gave up 3 bases and J gave up 5 bases, with 21 bases separating them. This CDR3 region has 17 residues. Germline loops: CDR1 LGHNA, CDR2 YSLEER. The CDR3 loop reads CASSQEGLWGNQDTQYF. The CDR3 DNA follows: TGCGCCAGCAGCCAGGAGGGTCTATGGGGGAATCAAGATACGCAGTATTTT.

This clone was recorded once. The chain recombines TRBV10-3 with TRBJ2-7; 10 bases map to TRBD2. This CDR3 has 14 residues. The V gene's germline CDR1 is ENHRY and CDR2 SYGVKD. J was trimmed by 3 bases and V by 4 bases; bases with no gene match: 3. CDR3 sequence: CAISVSGGGYEQYF. CDR3 nucleotides: TGTGCCATCAGTGTGAGCGGGGGGGGCTACGAGCAGTACTTC.

Relative to its sample, this clone is medium-sized (0.01 to 0.1%). The rearrangement uses TRBV5-4 and TRBJ2-7, with D maybe TRBD1 (5 bases). The germline V and J ends were trimmed by 0 bases and 2 bases, with 12 bases remaining between them. Looked up from germline, CDR1 is SGHNT and CDR2 is YYREEE (reference sequence). The CDR3 runs 15 residues. This CDR3 reads CASSLVGAGTYEQYF. CDR3 nucleotide sequence: TGTGCCAGCAGCTTGGTAGGGGCTGGGACCTACGAGCAGTACTTC.

This chain joins TRBV5-1 and TRBJ1-3; a weak D match, TRBD1 (6 bases). Germline loops: CDR1 SGHRS, CDR2 YFSETQ. The V end was cut by 0 bases, the J end by 3 bases, with 7 bases between. The CDR3 is 14 residues long. CDR3 in amino acids: CASSLDRVGNTIYF. CDR3 DNA sequence: TGCGCCAGCAGCTTGGACAGGGTTGGAAACACCATATATTTT.

The chain links TRBV7-9 to TRBJ2-1; D might be TRBD2 (5 bases). The CDR3 has 17 residues. The germline gives CDR1 SEHNR, CDR2 FQNEAQ (reference sequence). Between the trimmed V and J ends, which lost 6 bases and 0 bases, there was a span of 18 bases. In DNA, the CDR3 is TGTGCCAGCAGATCCTCCAGGAGCGGCTTCTCCTACAATGAGCAGTTCTTC. Translation: CASRSSRSGFSYNEQFF. Full variable domain (outside the CDR3, taken from reference TRBV7-9 and TRBJ2-1): DTGVSQNPRHKITKRGQNVTFRCDPISEHNRLYWYRQTLGQGPEFLTYFQNEAQLEKSRLLSDRFSAERPKGSFSTLEIQRTEQGDSAMYLCASRSSRSGFSYNEQFFGPGTRLTVL.